The present T cell receptor beta chain was sequenced within a study of T-cell reconstitution after alpha-beta-depleted transplantation in children. The CDR3 is 14 residues long. Germline CDR1 DFQATT, CDR2 SNEGSKA (reference sequence). The ends lost 6 bases at V and 10 bases at J; junction bases unmatched: 10. In its sample, this clonotype was seen a few times. Preparation of the TCRbeta library was carried out with unique molecular identifiers. TCRdb fed the PCR reads into MiXCR, producing one record per CDR3 protein. The top ten hold approximately 5% of the sample, which has approximately 390,000 distinct CDR3 sequences, about 11% seen once.

Sequenced material: PBMCs from the stem cell graft donor, taken from the stem cell graft. The chain is built from TRBV20-1 and TRBJ1-6; TRBD1 matches 9 bases. The sequence came from a human donor who donated a stem cell graft to a child with acute myeloid leukemia. The CDR3 sequence: CSAKMRDRASPLHF. In nucleotides, the CDR3 is TGCAGTGCCAAGATGCGGGACAGGGCATCACCCCTCCACTTT.